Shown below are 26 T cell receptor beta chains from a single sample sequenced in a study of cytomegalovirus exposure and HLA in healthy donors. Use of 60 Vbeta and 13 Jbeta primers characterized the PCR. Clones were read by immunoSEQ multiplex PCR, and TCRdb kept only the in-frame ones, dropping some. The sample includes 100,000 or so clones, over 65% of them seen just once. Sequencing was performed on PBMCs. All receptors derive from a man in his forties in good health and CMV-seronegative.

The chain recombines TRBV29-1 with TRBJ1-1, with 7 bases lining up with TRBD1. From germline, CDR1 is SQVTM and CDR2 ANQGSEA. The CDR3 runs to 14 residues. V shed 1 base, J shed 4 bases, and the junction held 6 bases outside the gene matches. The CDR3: CSVEVRGEATEAFF. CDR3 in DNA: TGCAGCGTTGAAGTCAGGGGGGAAGCCACTGAAGCTTTCTTT.

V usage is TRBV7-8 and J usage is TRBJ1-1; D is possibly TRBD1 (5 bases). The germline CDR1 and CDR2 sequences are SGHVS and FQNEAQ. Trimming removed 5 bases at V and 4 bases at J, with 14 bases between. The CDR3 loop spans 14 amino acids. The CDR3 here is CASSPTRVGTEAFF. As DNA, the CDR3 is TGTGCCAGCAGCCCAACCAGGGTCGGCACTGAAGCTTTCTTT.

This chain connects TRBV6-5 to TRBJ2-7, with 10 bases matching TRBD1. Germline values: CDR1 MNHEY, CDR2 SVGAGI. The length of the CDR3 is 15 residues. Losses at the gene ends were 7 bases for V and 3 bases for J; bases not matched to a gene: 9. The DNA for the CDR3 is TGTGCCAGCAATAAATGGGGACAGGGGTTCTACGAGCAGTACTTC. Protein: CASNKWGQGFYEQYF.

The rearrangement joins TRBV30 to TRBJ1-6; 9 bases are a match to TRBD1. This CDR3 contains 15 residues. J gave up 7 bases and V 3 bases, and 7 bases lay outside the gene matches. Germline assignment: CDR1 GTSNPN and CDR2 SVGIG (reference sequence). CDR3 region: CAWSSSGTGNSPLHF. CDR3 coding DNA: TGTGCCTGGAGCTCCTCCGGGACAGGGAATTCACCCCTCCACTTT.

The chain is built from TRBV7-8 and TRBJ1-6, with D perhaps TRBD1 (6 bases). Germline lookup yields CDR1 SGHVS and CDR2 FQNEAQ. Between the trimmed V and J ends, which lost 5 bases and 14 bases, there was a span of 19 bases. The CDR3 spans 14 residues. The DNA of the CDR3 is TGTGCCAGCAGCAAAGGGGGAGGGCCCAGTTCCCTCCACTTT. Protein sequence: CASSKGGGPSSLHF.

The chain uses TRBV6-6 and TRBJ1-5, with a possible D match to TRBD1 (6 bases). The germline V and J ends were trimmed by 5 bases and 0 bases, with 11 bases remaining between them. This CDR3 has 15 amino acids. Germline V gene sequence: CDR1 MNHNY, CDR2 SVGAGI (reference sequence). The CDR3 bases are TGTGCCAGCAGTCAGACAGGATTTAGCAATCAGCCCCAGCATTTT. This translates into CASSQTGFSNQPQHF.

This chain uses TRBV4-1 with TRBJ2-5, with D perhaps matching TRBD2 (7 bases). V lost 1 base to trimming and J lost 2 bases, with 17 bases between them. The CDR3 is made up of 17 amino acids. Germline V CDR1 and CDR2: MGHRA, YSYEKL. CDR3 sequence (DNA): TGCGCCAGCAGCCAAGCGCCCCCGGGGGGCAAACAAGAGACCCAGTACTTC. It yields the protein CASSQAPPGGKQETQYF.

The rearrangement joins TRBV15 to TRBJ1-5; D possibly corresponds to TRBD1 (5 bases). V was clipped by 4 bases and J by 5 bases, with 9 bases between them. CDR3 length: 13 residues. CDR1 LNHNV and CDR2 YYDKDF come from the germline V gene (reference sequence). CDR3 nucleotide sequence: TGTGCCACCAGCATCGGGGGGGATCAGCCCCAGCATTTT. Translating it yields CATSIGGDQPQHF.

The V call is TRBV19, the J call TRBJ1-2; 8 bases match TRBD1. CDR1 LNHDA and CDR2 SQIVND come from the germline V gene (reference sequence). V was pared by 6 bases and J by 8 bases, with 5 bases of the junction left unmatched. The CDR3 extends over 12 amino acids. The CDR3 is CASSRTGWGYTF. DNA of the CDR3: TGTGCCAGTAGCCGGACAGGGTGGGGCTACACCTTC. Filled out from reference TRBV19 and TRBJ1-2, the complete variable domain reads DGGITQSPKYLFRKEGQNVTLSCEQNLNHDAMYWYRQDPGQGLRLIYYSQIVNDFQKGDIAEGYSVSREKKESFPLTVTSAQKNPTAFYLCASSRTGWGYTFGSGTRLTVV.

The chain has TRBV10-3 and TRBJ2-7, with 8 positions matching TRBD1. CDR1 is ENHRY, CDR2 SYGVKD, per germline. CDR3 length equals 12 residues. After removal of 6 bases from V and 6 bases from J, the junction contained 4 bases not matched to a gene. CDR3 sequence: CAISVQGGEQYF. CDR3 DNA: TGTGCCATCAGCGTACAGGGGGGCGAGCAGTACTTC.

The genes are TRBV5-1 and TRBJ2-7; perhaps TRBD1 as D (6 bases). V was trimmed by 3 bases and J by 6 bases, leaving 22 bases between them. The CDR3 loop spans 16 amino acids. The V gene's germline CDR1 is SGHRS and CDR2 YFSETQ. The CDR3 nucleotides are TGCGCCAGCAGCTATTTTACAGGGAAGGTTGGAAGCGAGCAGTACTTC. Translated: CASSYFTGKVGSEQYF. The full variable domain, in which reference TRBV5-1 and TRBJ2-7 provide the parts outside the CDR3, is KAGVTQTPRYLIKTRGQQVTLSCSPISGHRSVSWYQQTPGQGLQFLFEYFSETQRNKGNFPGRFSGRQFSNSRSEMNVSTLELGDSALYLCASSYFTGKVGSEQYFGPGTRLTVT.

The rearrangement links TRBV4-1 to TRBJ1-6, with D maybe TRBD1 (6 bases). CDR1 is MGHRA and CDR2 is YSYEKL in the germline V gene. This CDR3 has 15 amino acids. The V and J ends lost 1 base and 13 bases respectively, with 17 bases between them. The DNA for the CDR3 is TGCGCCAGCAGCCAAGTCTGGACAGCCTTAATGCCCCTCCACTTT. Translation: CASSQVWTALMPLHF.

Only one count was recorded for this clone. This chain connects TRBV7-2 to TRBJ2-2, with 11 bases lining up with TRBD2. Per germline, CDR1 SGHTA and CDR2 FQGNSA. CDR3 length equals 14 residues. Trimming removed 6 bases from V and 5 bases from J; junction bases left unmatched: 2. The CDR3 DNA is TGTGCCAGCAGACTAGCGGGGGCTACCGGGGAGCTGTTTTTT. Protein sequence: CASRLAGATGELFF.

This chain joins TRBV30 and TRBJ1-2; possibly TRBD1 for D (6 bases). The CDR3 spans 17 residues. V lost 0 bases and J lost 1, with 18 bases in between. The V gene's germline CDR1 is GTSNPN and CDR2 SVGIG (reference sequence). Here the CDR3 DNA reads TGTGCCTGGAGTGTACCCGTGGCAGGGGATAATAACTATGGCTACACCTTC. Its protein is CAWSVPVAGDNNYGYTF.

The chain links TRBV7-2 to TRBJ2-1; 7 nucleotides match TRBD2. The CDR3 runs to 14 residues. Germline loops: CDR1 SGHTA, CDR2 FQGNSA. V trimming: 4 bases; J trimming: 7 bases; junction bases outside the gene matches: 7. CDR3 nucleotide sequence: TGTGCCAGCAGCTCCGGGGACTACTCTAATGAGCAGTTCTTC. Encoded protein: CASSSGDYSNEQFF.

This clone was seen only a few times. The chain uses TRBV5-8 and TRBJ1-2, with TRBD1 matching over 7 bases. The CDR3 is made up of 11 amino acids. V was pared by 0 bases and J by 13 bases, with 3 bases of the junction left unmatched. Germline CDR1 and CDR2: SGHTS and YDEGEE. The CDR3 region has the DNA TGTGCCAGCAGCTTGGGGGACAGCTTCACCTTC. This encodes CASSLGDSFTF.

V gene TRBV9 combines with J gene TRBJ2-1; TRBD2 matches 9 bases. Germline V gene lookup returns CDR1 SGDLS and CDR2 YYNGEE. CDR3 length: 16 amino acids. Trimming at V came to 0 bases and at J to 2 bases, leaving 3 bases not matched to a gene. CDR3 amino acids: CASSVDSSGAYNEQFF. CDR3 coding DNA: TGTGCCAGCAGCGTAGATTCTAGCGGGGCCTACAATGAGCAGTTCTTC. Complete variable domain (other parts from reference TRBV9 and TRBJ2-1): DSGVTQTPKHLITATGQRVTLRCSPRSGDLSVYWYQQSLDQGLQFLIQYYNGEERAKGNILERFSAQQFPDLHSELNLSSLELGDSALYFCASSVDSSGAYNEQFFGPGTRLTVL.

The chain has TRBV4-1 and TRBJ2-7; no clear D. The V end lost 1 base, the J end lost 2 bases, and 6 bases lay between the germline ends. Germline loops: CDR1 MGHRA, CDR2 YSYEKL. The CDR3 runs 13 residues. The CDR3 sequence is CASSQGVAYEQYF. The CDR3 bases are TGCGCCAGCAGCCAAGGCGTGGCCTACGAGCAGTACTTC.

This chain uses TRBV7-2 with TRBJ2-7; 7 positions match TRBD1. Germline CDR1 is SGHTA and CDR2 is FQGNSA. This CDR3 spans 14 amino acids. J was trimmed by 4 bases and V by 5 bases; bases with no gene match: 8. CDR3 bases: TGTGCCAGCAGCCTAGGGGGCGTTGGATACGAGCAGTACTTC. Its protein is CASSLGGVGYEQYF.

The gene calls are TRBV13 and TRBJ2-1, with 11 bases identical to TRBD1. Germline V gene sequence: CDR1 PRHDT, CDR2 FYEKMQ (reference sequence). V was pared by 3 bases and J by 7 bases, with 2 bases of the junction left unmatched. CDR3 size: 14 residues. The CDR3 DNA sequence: TGTGCCAGCAGCTTCAGGGACAGGGGGAATGAGCAGTTCTTC. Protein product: CASSFRDRGNEQFF.

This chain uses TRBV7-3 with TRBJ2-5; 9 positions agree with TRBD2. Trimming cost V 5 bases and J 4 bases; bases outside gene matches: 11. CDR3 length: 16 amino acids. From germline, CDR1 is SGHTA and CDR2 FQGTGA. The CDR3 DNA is TGTGCCAGCAGCCGCTCCGGGACTAGCATCGGAGAGACCCAGTACTTC. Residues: CASSRSGTSIGETQYF. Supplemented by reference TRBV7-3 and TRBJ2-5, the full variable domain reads GAGVSQTPSNKVTEKGKYVELRCDPISGHTALYWYRQSLGQGPEFLIYFQGTGAADDSGLPNDRFFAVRPEGSVSTLKIQRTERGDSAVYLCASSRSGTSIGETQYFGPGTRLLVL.

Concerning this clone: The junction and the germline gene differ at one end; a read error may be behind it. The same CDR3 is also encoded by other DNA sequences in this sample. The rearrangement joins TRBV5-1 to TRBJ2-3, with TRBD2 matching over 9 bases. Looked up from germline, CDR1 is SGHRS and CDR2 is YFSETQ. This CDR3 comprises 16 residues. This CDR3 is CASSLDGTSSTDTQYF. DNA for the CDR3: TGCGCCAGCAGCTTGGACGGGACTAGCAGCACAGATACACAGTATTTT.

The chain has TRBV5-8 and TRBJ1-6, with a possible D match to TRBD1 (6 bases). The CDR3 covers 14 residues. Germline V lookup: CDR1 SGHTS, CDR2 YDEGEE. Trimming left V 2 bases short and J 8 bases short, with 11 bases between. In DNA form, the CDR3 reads TGTGCCAGCAGCTTCGACAGGAACGATTCACCCCTCCACTTT. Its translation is CASSFDRNDSPLHF.

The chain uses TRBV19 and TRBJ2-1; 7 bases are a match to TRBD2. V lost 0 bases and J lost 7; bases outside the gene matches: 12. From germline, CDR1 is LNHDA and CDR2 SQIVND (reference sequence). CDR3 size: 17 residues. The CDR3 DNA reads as TGTGCCAGTAGTATAGAAGAGGGGCGGGGGTATTATAATGAGCAGTTCTTC. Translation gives CASSIEEGRGYYNEQFF.

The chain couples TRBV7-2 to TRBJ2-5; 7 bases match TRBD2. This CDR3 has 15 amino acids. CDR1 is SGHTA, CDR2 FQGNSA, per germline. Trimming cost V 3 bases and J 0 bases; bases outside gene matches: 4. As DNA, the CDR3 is TGTGCCAGCAGCTTCTCCGGGACTAACCAAGAGACCCAGTACTTC. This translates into CASSFSGTNQETQYF. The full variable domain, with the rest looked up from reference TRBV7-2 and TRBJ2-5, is GAGVSQSPSNKVTEKGKDVELRCDPISGHTALYWYRQSLGQGLEFLIYFQGNSAPDKSGLPSDRFSAERTGGSVSTLTIQRTQQEDSAVYLCASSFSGTNQETQYFGPGTRLLVL.

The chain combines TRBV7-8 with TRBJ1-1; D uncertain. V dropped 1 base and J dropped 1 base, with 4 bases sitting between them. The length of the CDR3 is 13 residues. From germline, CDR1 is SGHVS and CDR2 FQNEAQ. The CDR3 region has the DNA TGTGCCAGCAGCTTAGTTCGGAACACTGAAGCTTTCTTT. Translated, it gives CASSLVRNTEAFF. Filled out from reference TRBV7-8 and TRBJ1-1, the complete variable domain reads GAGVSQSPRYKVAKRGQDVALRCDPISGHVSLFWYQQALGQGPEFLTYFQNEAQLDKSGLPSDRFFAERPEGSVSTLKIQRTQQEDSAVYLCASSLVRNTEAFFGQGTRLTVV.